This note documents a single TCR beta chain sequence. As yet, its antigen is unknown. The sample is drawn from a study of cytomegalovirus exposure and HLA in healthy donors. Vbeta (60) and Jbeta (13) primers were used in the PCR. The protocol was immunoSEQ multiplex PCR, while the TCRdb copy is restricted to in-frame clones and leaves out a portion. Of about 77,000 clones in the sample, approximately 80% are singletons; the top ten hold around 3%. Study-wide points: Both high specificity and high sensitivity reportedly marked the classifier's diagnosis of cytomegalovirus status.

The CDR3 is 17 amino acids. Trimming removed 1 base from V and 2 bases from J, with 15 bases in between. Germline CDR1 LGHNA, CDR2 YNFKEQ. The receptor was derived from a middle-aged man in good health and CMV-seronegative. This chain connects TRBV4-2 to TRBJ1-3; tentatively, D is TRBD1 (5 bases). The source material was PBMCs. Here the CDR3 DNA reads TGTGCCAGCAGCCAAGGCCCCCAGACAGCTGCTGGAAACACCATATATTTT. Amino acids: CASSQGPQTAAGNTIYF.